These 7 T cell receptor beta chains share one sample of origin, sequenced in a study of response to subunit inactivated influenza vaccine (dated by TCRdb to the late 2010s). The library came from RT-PCR. Sequenced using an Illumina HiSeq 2500. Clones were called with MiXCR by TCRdb after fastp trimmed the public reads at Q25, and only in-frame beta chains were retained. Rows with one shared CDR3 protein collapse into an entry with the most common genes and DNA. Across this sample there are about 650,000 distinct CDR3 sequences, with approximately 15% seen only once. Around 7.6% of the sample is taken by the ten largest. Sequenced material: PBMCs from blood, taken 14 to 15 days before vaccination. Receptors were obtained from a man aged 50 or older who received an inactivated influenza vaccine. Donor details come from another sample of the same person, matched by shared clones.

The chain is built from TRBV12-3 or TRBV12-4 and TRBJ1-1; the D is unclear. V lost 2 bases and J 1 base, leaving 11 bases between the germline ends. The length of the CDR3 is 15 residues. CDR3 loop: CASSLSGVTNTEAFF. The CDR3 DNA reads TGTGCCAGCAGTTTATCGGGAGTCACGAACACTGAAGCTTTCTTT.

The chain is built from TRBV29-1 and TRBJ1-1; D is perhaps TRBD1 (5 bases). Germline CDR1 reads SQVTM; CDR2 reads ANQGSEA. The V gene lost 6 bases and the J gene lost 0 bases, with 11 bases spanning the gap. The CDR3 extends over 13 amino acids. CDR3 coding DNA: TGCAGCGTCCGGGACGGTTTGAACACTGAAGCTTTCTTT. Encoded protein: CSVRDGLNTEAFF.

There are a few counts of this clonotype. The V call is TRBV10-3, the J call TRBJ2-2; D is unresolved. V lost 4 bases and J lost 0, with 6 bases in between. This CDR3 is built from 14 residues. Germline CDR1 reads ENHRY; CDR2 reads SYGVKD. The CDR3, as DNA: TGTGCCATCAGTGTAGGTGCGAACACCGGGGAGCTGTTTTTT. Translation: CAISVGANTGELFF.

CDR3 sequence reads: CASTPGQYYGYTF. The DNA for the CDR3 is TGTGCCAGCACCCCGGGACAGTACTATGGCTACACCTTC. The chain combines TRBV2 with TRBJ1-2, with 7 bases identical to TRBD1. CDR1 and CDR2 (germline): SNHLY, FYNNEI. The CDR3 spans 13 residues. Trimming took 7 bases from V and 3 from J; bases not matched to a gene: 5.

This clonotype was detected only a few times. The chain uses TRBV5-1 and TRBJ1-1, with D possibly TRBD1 on 5 matching bases. V shed 0 bases and J shed 1 base, with 10 bases lying between them. Germline CDR1 SGHRS, CDR2 YFSETQ. The CDR3 spans 15 residues. Written as DNA, the CDR3 is TGCGCCAGCAGCTTGGCCTCCGGGGGGAACACTGAAGCTTTCTTT. Encoded protein: CASSLASGGNTEAFF.

This clonotype has at least ten counts. This chain connects TRBV5-1 to TRBJ1-5, with D possibly being TRBD1 (5 bases). With 4 bases removed from V and 6 bases from J, the gap between germline ends came to 14 bases. CDR3 length: 14 amino acids. The germline V gene has CDR1 SGHRS and CDR2 YFSETQ. The CDR3 DNA follows: TGCGCCAGCAGCCCGGACGGGGGGGGTCAGCCCCAGCATTTT. Translated, it gives CASSPDGGGQPQHF.

This chain links TRBV20-1 with TRBJ2-7; 10 bases match TRBD2. Germline V gene sequence: CDR1 DFQATT, CDR2 SNEGSKA (reference sequence). This CDR3 region has 19 residues. The trim removed 3 bases at V and 0 bases at J, leaving 17 bases unmatched. This CDR3 is CSASPLGASGGLSSYEQYF. Here the CDR3 DNA reads TGCAGTGCTAGTCCCCTTGGGGCTAGCGGGGGCCTCAGCTCCTACGAGCAGTACTTC.